What follows describes a single TCR beta chain. The table came from immunoSEQ multiplex PCR; TCRdb's copy has only in-frame clones and leaves some out. Of some 110,000 clones listed, approximately 80% are singletons. The data are from a study of PD-1 blockade in mismatch repair-deficient tumors. With 7 bases removed from V and 4 bases from J, the gap between germline ends came to 13 bases. The germline gives CDR1 MNHEY, CDR2 SVGAGI. This CDR3 spans 13 amino acids. The chain carries TRBV6-5 and TRBJ1-2; D ambiguous. The sequence was collected from an adult with mismatch repair-deficient cancer. The source material was peripheral blood, sampled about 60 weeks after starting pembrolizumab. Here the CDR3 reads CASTFGSTYGYTF. Written as DNA, the CDR3 is TGTGCCAGCACATTCGGGTCTACCTATGGCTACACCTTC.